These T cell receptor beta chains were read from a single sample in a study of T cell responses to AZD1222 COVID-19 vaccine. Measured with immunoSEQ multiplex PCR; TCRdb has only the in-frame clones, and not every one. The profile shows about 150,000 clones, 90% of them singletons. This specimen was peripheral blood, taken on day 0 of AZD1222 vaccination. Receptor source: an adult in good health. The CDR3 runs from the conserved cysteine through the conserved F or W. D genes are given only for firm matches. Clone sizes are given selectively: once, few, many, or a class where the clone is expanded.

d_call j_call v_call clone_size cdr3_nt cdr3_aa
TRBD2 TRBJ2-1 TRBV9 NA TGTGCCAGCAGCCCTAGCGGGAGCTCCTACAATGAGCAGTTCTTC CASSPSGSSYNEQFF
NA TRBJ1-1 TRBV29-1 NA TGCAGCGTTGCAGGGCACACTGAAGCTTTCTTT CSVAGHTEAFF
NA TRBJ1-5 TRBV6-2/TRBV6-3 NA TGTGCCAGCAGTTCGGTGGAGAGGAGCAATCAGCCCCAGCATTTT CASSSVERSNQPQHF
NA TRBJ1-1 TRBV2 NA TGTGCCAGCAAGAGATACAGTAGGAACACTGAAGCTTTCTTT CASKRYSRNTEAFF
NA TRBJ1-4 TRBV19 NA TGTGCCAGTAGTACCGACATTGGGGCCCCAACTAATGAAAAACTGTTTTTT CASSTDIGAPTNEKLFF
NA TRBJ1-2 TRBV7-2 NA TGTGCCAGCAGCTTGGGGGGACGTGGCTACACCTTC CASSLGGRGYTF
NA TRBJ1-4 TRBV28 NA TGTGCCAGCAGTCGAAGCACCGCAACTAATGAAAAACTGTTTTTT CASSRSTATNEKLFF
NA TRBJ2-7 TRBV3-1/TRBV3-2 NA TGTGCCAGCAGCCAAAAACCCACTAGCCTTTACGAGCAGTACTTC CASSQKPTSLYEQYF
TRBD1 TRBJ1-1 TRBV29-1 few TGCAGCGTGGGGACAGTTCGAGGCACTGAAGCTTTCTTT CSVGTVRGTEAFF
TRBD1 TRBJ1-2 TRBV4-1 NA TGCGCCAGCAGCCAAGCCCAACAGGGGGTAAATGGCTACACCTTC CASSQAQQGVNGYTF
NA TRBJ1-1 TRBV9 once TGTGCCAGCAGCGTAGATGCTGTGAGGGGTAACACTGAAGCTTTCTTT CASSVDAVRGNTEAFF
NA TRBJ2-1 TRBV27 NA TGTGCCAGCAGTTCAGGAGGGGAGCAGTTCTTC CASSSGGEQFF
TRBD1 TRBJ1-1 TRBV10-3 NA TGTGCCATCAGCGAAACAGGGGACACTGAAGCTTTCTTT CAISETGDTEAFF
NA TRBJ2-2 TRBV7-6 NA TGTGCCAGCAGCTTATTTGCGCTAGCCACCGGGGAGCTGTTTTTT CASSLFALATGELFF
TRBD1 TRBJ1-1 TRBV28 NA TGTGCCAGCAGGATACAGGGGGTTGTCACTGAAGCTTTCTTT CASRIQGVVTEAFF
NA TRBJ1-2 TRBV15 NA TGTGCCACCAGCAGTGGTTTTACAGGGACTAACTATGGCTACACCTTC CATSSGFTGTNYGYTF
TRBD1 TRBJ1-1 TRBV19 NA TGTGCCAGTAGTACAACAGGGGGCACTGAAGCTTTCTTT CASSTTGGTEAFF
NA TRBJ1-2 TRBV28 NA TGTGCCAGCAGTTTGGTTGCCTATGGCTACACCTTC CASSLVAYGYTF
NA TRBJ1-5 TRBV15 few TGTGCCACCGGGACAACAGGTCCCACTCAGCCCCAGCATTTT CATGTTGPTQPQHF
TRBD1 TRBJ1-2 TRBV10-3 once TGTGCCACCCAACCAGGGGGCGAAACCAATCTTAACTATGGCTACACCTTC CATQPGGETNLNYGYTF
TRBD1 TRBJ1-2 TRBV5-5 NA TGTGCCAGCAGCTTGCAGGGGGCGGAGGGCTACACCTTC CASSLQGAEGYTF
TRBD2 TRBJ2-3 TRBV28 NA TGTGCCAGCAGTGTAGCGGGAGTGACAGATACGCAGTATTTT CASSVAGVTDTQYF